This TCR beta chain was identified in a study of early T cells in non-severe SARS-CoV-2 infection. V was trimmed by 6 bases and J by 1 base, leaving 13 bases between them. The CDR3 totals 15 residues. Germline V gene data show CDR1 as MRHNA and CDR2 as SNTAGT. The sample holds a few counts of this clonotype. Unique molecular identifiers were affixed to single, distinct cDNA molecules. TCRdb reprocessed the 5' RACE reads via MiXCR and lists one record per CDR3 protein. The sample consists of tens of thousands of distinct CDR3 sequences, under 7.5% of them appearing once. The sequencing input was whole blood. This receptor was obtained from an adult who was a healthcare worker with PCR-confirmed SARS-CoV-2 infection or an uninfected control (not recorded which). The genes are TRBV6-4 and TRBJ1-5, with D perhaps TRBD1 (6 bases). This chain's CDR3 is CASSRDGQSNQPQHF. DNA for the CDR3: TGTGCCAGCAGCCGGGACGGACAGAGCAATCAGCCCCAGCATTTT.